The 20 T cell receptor beta chains in this list originate from one sample, sequenced in a study of blood T cell repertoires in COVID-19. Produced via immunoSEQ multiplex PCR; TCRdb's table is partial and in-frame only. Of 100,000 or so clones listed, roughly 92% are singletons. Input material: peripheral blood. These receptors were collected from a man between 65 and 80 years old with acute or convalescent COVID-19.

V and J are TRBV6-2 or TRBV6-3 and TRBJ2-1; 12 nucleotides match TRBD2. The CDR3 is 17 residues long. Germline V CDR1 and CDR2: MNHEY, SVGEGT. The trim removed 6 bases at V and 0 bases at J, leaving 6 bases unmatched. The CDR3 sequence: CASSPSGRAPSYNEQFF. The CDR3 nucleotides are TGTGCCAGCAGCCCTAGCGGGAGGGCCCCCTCCTACAATGAGCAGTTCTTC.

V usage is TRBV12-5 and J usage is TRBJ1-4; D perhaps matches TRBD1 (5 bases). V was trimmed by 5 bases and J by 7 bases, leaving 11 bases between them. The germline gives CDR1 LGHNT, CDR2 FRNRAP. This CDR3 contains 13 residues. Written as DNA, the CDR3 is TGTGCTAGTGGTCAAGGGGTCGGTGAAAAACTGTTTTTT. Residues: CASGQGVGEKLFF.

Only a few counts were recorded for this clone. The V and J genes are TRBV11-3 and TRBJ1-6; no clear D. The CDR3 contains 13 residues. Germline lookup yields CDR1 SGHNT and CDR2 YENEEA. V lost 4 bases and J lost 7, with 8 bases in between. In nucleotides, the CDR3 is TGTGCCAGCAGCTCTAGTCGGAATTCACCCCTCCACTTT. Its protein product is CASSSSRNSPLHF.

The V and J genes are TRBV27 and TRBJ1-6, with 8 nucleotides matching TRBD1. Unmatched junction bases numbered 7, after V lost 3 bases and J lost 9 bases. The CDR3 has 15 amino acids. CDR1 MNHEY and CDR2 SMNVEV come from the germline V gene (reference sequence). DNA of the CDR3: TGTGCCAGCAGTTTGTCCGACAGGGGCAGTTCACCCCTCCACTTT. This translates into CASSLSDRGSSPLHF.

This chain links TRBV27 with TRBJ1-2; D unclear. CDR3 size: 13 residues. Germline values: CDR1 MNHEY, CDR2 SMNVEV (reference sequence). V dropped 10 bases and J dropped 2 bases, with 14 bases sitting between them. Here the CDR3 DNA reads TGTGCCACCCGCGGACTCACAAACTATGGCTACACCTTC. This translates into CATRGLTNYGYTF.

The rearrangement links TRBV4-1 to TRBJ1-2; possibly TRBD1 for D (5 bases). Germline V lookup: CDR1 MGHRA, CDR2 YSYEKL. V was clipped by 0 bases and J by 3 bases, with 14 bases between them. This CDR3 is built from 16 residues. This chain's CDR3 is CASSQDPGRGYYGYTF. For the CDR3, the DNA is TGCGCCAGCAGCCAAGATCCGGGTCGGGGGTACTATGGCTACACCTTC.

For this clone: This sample also contains other DNA sequences that code for the same CDR3. CDR3 residues: CASSYTGQGSGYTF. The CDR3, as DNA: TGTGCCAGCAGTTATACCGGACAGGGAAGTGGCTACACCTTC. This chain uses TRBV6-5 with TRBJ1-2; 8 bases align to TRBD1. With 3 bases clipped from V and 7 bases from J, the junction kept 7 bases outside the gene matches. The germline V gene encodes CDR1 MNHEY and CDR2 SVGAGI. The CDR3 covers 14 residues.

The V gene is TRBV21-1, the J gene TRBJ1-1; the D call in the table, TRBD1, was not verified against the DNA. TRBV21-1 is recorded as a pseudogene. The CDR3 spans 16 residues. In DNA, the CDR3 is TGTGCCAGCAGCACCCGACAGGGGGCAGTGAACACTGAAGCTTTCTTT. Residues: CASSTRQGAVNTEAFF.

The V and J genes are TRBV18 and TRBJ1-1, with D uncertain. Trimming took 2 bases from V and 0 from J, leaving 7 bases between them. The CDR3 length is 14 residues. The germline V gene encodes CDR1 KGHSH and CDR2 LQKENI. The CDR3 reads CASSPIQVNTEAFF. The CDR3 nucleotides are TGTGCCAGCTCACCAATCCAGGTGAACACTGAAGCTTTCTTT.

This clone was detected only once. This chain links TRBV7-2 with TRBJ2-7; TRBD2 matches 7 bases. The junction had 6 bases not matched to a gene; V was cut back by 4 bases and J by 0 bases. Germline V gene sequence: CDR1 SGHTA, CDR2 FQGNSA. The CDR3 is 15 residues long. CDR3 sequence reads: CASSSLASSSYEQYF. The CDR3, as DNA: TGTGCCAGCAGCTCACTAGCGTCCAGCTCCTACGAGCAGTACTTC.

The chain uses TRBV24-1 and TRBJ2-3; possible D gene TRBD1, 5 bases. This CDR3 has 14 residues. V shed 6 bases and J shed 0 bases, with 9 bases lying between them. Germline loops: CDR1 KGHDR, CDR2 SFDVKD. The CDR3 sequence is CATSHRPSTDTQYF. The CDR3 DNA follows: TGTGCCACCAGTCACAGGCCGAGCACAGATACGCAGTATTTT.

This chain links TRBV2 with TRBJ2-7, with 7 bases lining up with TRBD2. From germline, CDR1 is SNHLY and CDR2 FYNNEI. The V gene end was trimmed by 6 bases and the J gene end by 4 bases; junction bases not matched to a gene: 6. This CDR3 has 13 residues. CDR3 nucleotides: TGTGCCAGCAGGGGACTACCCTTATACGAGCAGTACTTC. It translates to CASRGLPLYEQYF.

The chain carries TRBV18 and TRBJ1-2; 10 positions match TRBD1. The V gene end was trimmed by 6 bases and the J gene end by 5 bases; junction bases not matched to a gene: 3. The CDR3 length is 13 residues. Germline V gives CDR1 KGHSH, CDR2 LQKENI. The chain's CDR3 is CASSEGQGYGYTF. CDR3 coding DNA: TGTGCCAGCTCCGAGGGACAGGGGTATGGCTACACCTTC.

The chain combines TRBV27 with TRBJ1-5; D unresolved. Per the germline V gene, CDR1 is MNHEY and CDR2 is SMNVEV (reference sequence). Trimming took 6 bases from V and 5 from J, leaving 11 bases between them. The CDR3 spans 13 residues. The CDR3 here is CASSYREDQPQHF. The CDR3 nucleotides read TGTGCCAGCAGCTACCGGGAGGATCAGCCCCAGCATTTT.

V and J are TRBV30 and TRBJ1-4, with 7 bases matching TRBD1. This CDR3 is built from 11 residues. The junction had 1 base not matched to a gene; V was cut back by 7 bases and J by 5 bases. CDR1 and CDR2 (germline): GTSNPN, SVGIG (reference sequence). The CDR3 nucleotides are TGTGCCTCAGGGGGGAATGAAAAACTGTTTTTT. This gives the protein CASGGNEKLFF.

The genes are TRBV5-5 and TRBJ2-1; 12 bases map to TRBD2. The CDR3 consists of 14 residues. The V gene's germline CDR1 is SGHKS and CDR2 YYEKEE (reference sequence). Unmatched junction bases numbered 3, after V lost 4 bases and J lost 7 bases. CDR3 nucleotides: TGTGCCAGCAGCCCGACTAGCGGGAGTAATGAGCAGTTCTTC. It yields the protein CASSPTSGSNEQFF.

This clone is a singleton in its sample. This chain connects TRBV5-4 to TRBJ2-7; 13 bases are shared with TRBD2. Germline V lookup: CDR1 SGHNT, CDR2 YYREEE (reference sequence). V shed 4 bases and J 3 bases; nucleotides not matched to a gene: 4. This CDR3 is built from 15 residues. As DNA, the CDR3 is TGTGCCAGCAGCCCCTGGACTAGCGGGAGCTACGAGCAGTACTTC. Protein product: CASSPWTSGSYEQYF.

The V call is TRBV14, the J call TRBJ2-7; 7 bases are a match to TRBD2. V dropped 0 bases and J dropped 3; count of bases not matched to a gene: 2. The germline V gene encodes CDR1 SGHDN and CDR2 FVKESK. CDR3 length: 14 residues. CDR3 residues: CASSQDGGSYEQYF. In nucleotides, the CDR3 is TGTGCCAGCAGCCAAGACGGCGGGAGCTACGAGCAGTACTTC.

This clone was recorded a few times. V gene TRBV5-1 combines with J gene TRBJ2-7; D gene unclear. CDR3 length equals 14 residues. V lost 2 bases to trimming and J lost 2 bases, with 11 bases between them. The germline CDR1 and CDR2 sequences are SGHRS and YFSETQ. The DNA for the CDR3 is TGCGCCAGCAGCTTAGAACAGCTTCCCTACGAGCAGTACTTC. It is translated as CASSLEQLPYEQYF.

The V and J genes are TRBV28 and TRBJ1-5; D is ambiguous. The CDR3 length is 13 residues. CDR1 is MDHEN, CDR2 SYDVKM, per germline. V shed 7 bases and J shed 6 bases, with 13 bases lying between them. CDR3 region: CASKRTAVQPQHF. The CDR3 nucleotides are TGTGCCAGCAAACGGACTGCAGTTCAGCCCCAGCATTTT.